A selection of T cell receptor beta chains follows, all from one sample in a study of T cell changes during pregnancy in multiple sclerosis. Repertoires were generated with immunoSEQ multiplex PCR, while TCRdb's copy carries only in-frame clones and drops some. This table has 45,000 to 60,000 clones, 90% appearing once. The input for sequencing was CD8+ T cells from peripheral blood mononuclear cells, taken before pregnancy. The receptor source for this set is a female donor with multiple sclerosis, enrolled in a pregnancy study. CDR3s include the opening cysteine and the closing phenylalanine or tryptophan. The D gene is left open where the match is weak. Size is omitted from some rows. Given values are once, few, many or a class for expanded clones.

v_call: TRBV7-3; j_call: TRBJ1-1; clone_size: -; d_call: -; cdr3_nt: TGTGCCAGCAGCACCTCGACAGAGAACACTGAAGCTTTCTTT; cdr3_aa: CASSTSTENTEAFF
v_call: TRBV4-2; j_call: TRBJ2-7; clone_size: few; d_call: TRBD1; cdr3_nt: TGTGCCAGCAGCCAAGAGACAGGGGCCTCCTACGAGCAGTACTTC; cdr3_aa: CASSQETGASYEQYF
v_call: TRBV5-6; j_call: TRBJ2-7; clone_size: -; d_call: TRBD1; cdr3_nt: TGTGCCAGCAGCTTGGGGACAGGGTCTAGCTCCTACGAGCAGTACTTC; cdr3_aa: CASSLGTGSSSYEQYF
v_call: TRBV5-1; j_call: TRBJ2-7; clone_size: -; d_call: TRBD2; cdr3_nt: TGCGCCAGCAGCTGGGGGACTAGCGGGGGGCCTCCCTACGAGCAGTACTTC; cdr3_aa: CASSWGTSGGPPYEQYF
v_call: TRBV4-3; j_call: TRBJ2-5; clone_size: -; d_call: TRBD1; cdr3_nt: TGCGCCAGCAGCCAACTGGGGACAGGGGAGGAGACCCAGTACTTC; cdr3_aa: CASSQLGTGEETQYF
v_call: TRBV6-1; j_call: TRBJ2-7; clone_size: -; d_call: -; cdr3_nt: TGTGCCAGCAGCGTGGTCCAGGGTACCTACGAGCAGTACTTC; cdr3_aa: CASSVVQGTYEQYF
v_call: TRBV15; j_call: TRBJ2-7; clone_size: -; d_call: TRBD1; cdr3_nt: TGTGCCACCAGCACGGACAGGGCCTACGAGCAGTACTTC; cdr3_aa: CATSTDRAYEQYF
v_call: TRBV27; j_call: TRBJ1-2; clone_size: few; d_call: -; cdr3_nt: TGTGCCATCCGGGACTCCTGGGGTGGCTACACCTTC; cdr3_aa: CAIRDSWGGYTF
v_call: TRBV9; j_call: TRBJ1-1; clone_size: -; d_call: TRBD1; cdr3_nt: TGTGCCAGCAGCGCTTCCTCGGGACAGGGAGCCTTGAACACTGAAGCTTTCTTT; cdr3_aa: CASSASSGQGALNTEAFF
v_call: TRBV6-5; j_call: TRBJ1-2; clone_size: -; d_call: -; cdr3_nt: TGTGCCAGCACCCACGGAGGGTCCCAGCCCTATGGCTACACCTTC; cdr3_aa: CASTHGGSQPYGYTF
v_call: TRBV12-5; j_call: TRBJ1-6; clone_size: -; d_call: TRBD1; cdr3_nt: TGTGCTAGTGGTTTGTTGGGACAGGGGAATTCACCCCTCCACTTT; cdr3_aa: CASGLLGQGNSPLHF
v_call: TRBV7-2; j_call: TRBJ1-1; clone_size: -; d_call: -; cdr3_nt: TGTGCCAGCAGCTTAGATCCAGGGGTCGGGTGGAACACTGAAGCTTTCTTT; cdr3_aa: CASSLDPGVGWNTEAFF
v_call: TRBV7-3; j_call: TRBJ2-5; clone_size: -; d_call: TRBD2; cdr3_nt: TGTGCCAGCAGCTTGACGGGGGGTATCCAAGAGACCCAGTACTTC; cdr3_aa: CASSLTGGIQETQYF
v_call: TRBV14; j_call: TRBJ2-1; clone_size: -; d_call: -; cdr3_nt: TGTGCCAGCAGCCAAGTTGGACTGTACAATGAGCAGTTCTTC; cdr3_aa: CASSQVGLYNEQFF
v_call: TRBV5-4; j_call: TRBJ1-2; clone_size: -; d_call: TRBD1; cdr3_nt: TGTGCCAGCAGCTGGATACCAGGGGGCGAAGGTGGCTACACCTTC; cdr3_aa: CASSWIPGGEGGYTF
v_call: TRBV5-6; j_call: TRBJ2-7; clone_size: -; d_call: TRBD2; cdr3_nt: TGTGCCAGCACCGATAGCGGGGGGGTGCACTTC; cdr3_aa: CASTDSGGVHF
v_call: TRBV19; j_call: TRBJ2-7; clone_size: -; d_call: -; cdr3_nt: TGTGCCAGTCAGAGTACCCGGGTCTACCTCTCCGAGCAGTACTTC; cdr3_aa: CASQSTRVYLSEQYF
v_call: TRBV11-3; j_call: TRBJ1-1; clone_size: -; d_call: -; cdr3_nt: TGTGCCAGCAGCGAGGGAGATACTGAAGCTTTCTTT; cdr3_aa: CASSEGDTEAFF
v_call: TRBV7-6; j_call: TRBJ2-6; clone_size: -; d_call: -; cdr3_nt: TGTGCCAGCAGCTTAGGCAGGGCCCGATCCTCTGGGGCCAACGTCCTGACTTTC; cdr3_aa: CASSLGRARSSGANVLTF
v_call: TRBV30; j_call: TRBJ1-2; clone_size: -; d_call: -; cdr3_nt: TGTGCCTGGACGGCAGGGACTACTAACTATGGCTACACCTTC; cdr3_aa: CAWTAGTTNYGYTF
v_call: TRBV7-9; j_call: TRBJ2-1; clone_size: -; d_call: TRBD1; cdr3_nt: TGTGCCAGCACTGCCGGACAGGCCATCCTCCAAGAGTTCTTC; cdr3_aa: CASTAGQAILQEFF
v_call: TRBV6-5; j_call: TRBJ2-1; clone_size: -; d_call: -; cdr3_nt: TGTGCCAGCAGTTACTCGGCAGGCCCCTACAATGAGCAGTTCTTC; cdr3_aa: CASSYSAGPYNEQFF
v_call: TRBV7-9; j_call: TRBJ2-7; clone_size: few; d_call: -; cdr3_nt: TGTGCCAGCAGCTCCCGAGCAGGGGCATACGAGCAGTACTTC; cdr3_aa: CASSSRAGAYEQYF
v_call: TRBV2; j_call: TRBJ1-6; clone_size: few; d_call: -; cdr3_nt: TGTGCCAGCAGCGGGGTGGGGGAAGGGAGGTCACCCCTCCACTTT; cdr3_aa: CASSGVGEGRSPLHF
v_call: TRBV1; j_call: TRBJ2-2; clone_size: -; d_call: -; cdr3_nt: TGCACCAGCACCCATGGGGGGGCGAGGAAAACCGGGGAGCTGTTTTTT; cdr3_aa: CTSTHGGARKTGELFF
v_call: TRBV19; j_call: TRBJ2-7; clone_size: -; d_call: -; cdr3_nt: TGTGCCAGTAGTACCCTTGCCTACCCCTACGAGCAGTACTTC; cdr3_aa: CASSTLAYPYEQYF
v_call: TRBV7-6; j_call: TRBJ2-1; clone_size: once; d_call: TRBD1; cdr3_nt: TGTGCCAGCAGCTTAGGTACAGGGGGTGGCAATGAGCAGTTCTTC; cdr3_aa: CASSLGTGGGNEQFF
v_call: TRBV7-2; j_call: TRBJ2-7; clone_size: -; d_call: -; cdr3_nt: TGTGCCAGCAGCATGGGACTCGGCTACGAGCAGTACTTC; cdr3_aa: CASSMGLGYEQYF
v_call: TRBV2; j_call: TRBJ2-7; clone_size: once; d_call: -; cdr3_nt: TGTGCCAGCAGTGAGGCTTACGAGCAGTACTTC; cdr3_aa: CASSEAYEQYF
v_call: TRBV19; j_call: TRBJ2-7; clone_size: -; d_call: -; cdr3_nt: TGTGCCAGTAGTATAGATCTTTGGGGACACTCCCCGTCCTACGAGCAGTACTTC; cdr3_aa: CASSIDLWGHSPSYEQYF
v_call: TRBV5-6; j_call: TRBJ1-2; clone_size: -; d_call: TRBD1; cdr3_nt: TGTGCCAGCAGTACCGGGACAGGGTTCTATGGCTACACCTTC; cdr3_aa: CASSTGTGFYGYTF
v_call: TRBV21-1; j_call: TRBJ2-2; clone_size: -; d_call: -; cdr3_nt: TGTGCCAGCAGCAGTCAGGGGACAGCGAACACCGGGGAGCTGTTTTTT; cdr3_aa: CASSSQGTANTGELFF
v_call: TRBV7-2; j_call: TRBJ1-1; clone_size: -; d_call: TRBD1; cdr3_nt: TGTGCCAGCAGCGACAGGGTTACTGAAGCTTTCTTT; cdr3_aa: CASSDRVTEAFF
v_call: TRBV7-6; j_call: TRBJ2-7; clone_size: -; d_call: -; cdr3_nt: TGTGCCAGCAGCTTACCCCCACCGGAGGGAGCGGGTGGATTCTACGAGCAGTACTTC; cdr3_aa: CASSLPPPEGAGGFYEQYF
v_call: TRBV9; j_call: TRBJ1-1; clone_size: few; d_call: -; cdr3_nt: TGTGCCAGCATTTCTGCTGGGGGGACTGAAGCTTTCTTT; cdr3_aa: CASISAGGTEAFF
v_call: TRBV29-1; j_call: TRBJ2-3; clone_size: -; d_call: TRBD1; cdr3_nt: TGCAGCGTTGAAGGACCTCCCCATGACAGGGTATACGATACGCAGTATTTT; cdr3_aa: CSVEGPPHDRVYDTQYF
v_call: TRBV25-1; j_call: TRBJ1-2; clone_size: -; d_call: TRBD1; cdr3_nt: TGTGCCAGCATAGGCCGGACAGGTATTGACTATGGCTACACCTTC; cdr3_aa: CASIGRTGIDYGYTF
v_call: TRBV7-9; j_call: TRBJ1-1; clone_size: -; d_call: TRBD1; cdr3_nt: TGTGCCAGCAGCGGACGCTTTACCACAGGGGGCAGAACGAACACTGAAGCTTTCTTT; cdr3_aa: CASSGRFTTGGRTNTEAFF
v_call: TRBV27; j_call: TRBJ2-3; clone_size: -; d_call: -; cdr3_nt: TGTGCCAGCAGGGCGGGCCTTACGCAGTATTTT; cdr3_aa: CASRAGLTQYF
v_call: TRBV7-6; j_call: TRBJ2-1; clone_size: -; d_call: TRBD2; cdr3_nt: TGTGCCAGCAGCCCCGGGGGGGCCCCATCCTACAATGAGCAGTTCTTC; cdr3_aa: CASSPGGAPSYNEQFF
v_call: TRBV7-6; j_call: TRBJ2-1; clone_size: -; d_call: -; cdr3_nt: TGTGCCAGCAGCTTAGCGGTGGGAGGGGGTTATACAGATGAGCAGTTCTTC; cdr3_aa: CASSLAVGGGYTDEQFF
v_call: TRBV7-9; j_call: TRBJ1-1; clone_size: -; d_call: TRBD1; cdr3_nt: TGTGCCAGCAGCTTAGACCCTGGACAGGCGAACACTGAAGCTTTCTTT; cdr3_aa: CASSLDPGQANTEAFF
v_call: TRBV2; j_call: TRBJ1-1; clone_size: -; d_call: -; cdr3_nt: TGTGCCAGCAGTGAATTCATGCCAGTGGAGTCAACTATGAACACTGAAGCTTTCTTT; cdr3_aa: CASSEFMPVESTMNTEAFF
v_call: TRBV5-5; j_call: TRBJ2-7; clone_size: -; d_call: TRBD2; cdr3_nt: TGTGCCAGCAGCTTGGGAGGACTAGCGGGGGCCTACGAGCAGTACTTC; cdr3_aa: CASSLGGLAGAYEQYF
v_call: TRBV6-5; j_call: TRBJ2-1; clone_size: -; d_call: -; cdr3_nt: TGTGCCAGCAGCCCCAACTCCTACAATGAGCAGTTCTTC; cdr3_aa: CASSPNSYNEQFF
v_call: TRBV10-2; j_call: TRBJ2-2; clone_size: -; d_call: -; cdr3_nt: TGCGCCAGCAGTGAGCTTAGAATAACCGGGGAGCTGTTTTTT; cdr3_aa: CASSELRITGELFF
v_call: TRBV9; j_call: TRBJ2-3; clone_size: -; d_call: -; cdr3_nt: TGTGCCAGCAGCCCCAAACTTACAGATACGCAGTATTTT; cdr3_aa: CASSPKLTDTQYF
v_call: TRBV7-8; j_call: TRBJ1-6; clone_size: -; d_call: TRBD1; cdr3_nt: TGTGCCAGCAGCCCAGCCCGACAGGGTAATTCACCCCTCCACTTT; cdr3_aa: CASSPARQGNSPLHF